This T cell receptor (beta chain) was retrieved from a study of cytomegalovirus exposure and HLA in healthy donors. The study's findings and limits: According to the study, around 150 TCR beta chains were cytomegalovirus-associated. Diagnosis of cytomegalovirus status made by the classifier reportedly showed high specificity and sensitivity.

Between the trimmed V and J ends, which lost 1 base and 7 bases, there was a span of 13 bases. The CDR3 runs to 14 residues. Looked up from germline, CDR1 is SGHTA and CDR2 is FQGNSA. To note about this clone: What it binds is not known.

The PCR used 60 Vbeta and 13 Jbeta primers. Original handling: Later work found 65 million to 85 million unique TCR beta chains, with roughly 11 million shared. Clones were sequenced by immunoSEQ multiplex PCR, and TCRdb holds only the in-frame ones, with some missing. Clone size and the V and J calls come from that table; the DNA yielded D and trimming. The sample yields 130,000 or so clones, of which the top ten take up 1.5% to 2%. Healthy bone marrow donors made up the cohort. Material for sequencing was PBMCs. V and J are TRBV7-2 and TRBJ1-2; D remains ambiguous. The sequence was collected from a woman in her 40s in good health and CMV-seropositive. The CDR3 sequence: CASSLDGRGRGYTF. CDR3 DNA: TGTGCCAGCAGCTTAGATGGTCGGGGTCGTGGCTACACCTTC.